This T cell receptor (beta chain) stems from a study of cytomegalovirus exposure and HLA in healthy donors. The CDR3 consists of 15 residues. Germline CDR1 LGHNA, CDR2 YSLEER. The V end was cut by 0 bases, the J end by 5 bases, with 13 bases between. Of note for this clone: Its specificity is unknown.

Notes on the study in general: A previous analysis found most TCR beta V segments productive roughly 87% or roughly 30% of the time. It was assumed in the presence/absence analyses that sequencing depth was roughly uniform across donors. TCR beta sequences reportedly predicted most subjects' HLA-A and HLA-B alleles accurately.

13 Jbeta primers and 60 Vbeta primers were used for the PCR. TCRdb's table, derived via immunoSEQ multiplex PCR, lists solely in-frame clones and lacks some. This sample yields under 200,000 clones, of which approximately 78% are seen a single time; around 9% belongs to the top ten. This receptor was identified in a male donor in good health and CMV-seropositive. V usage is TRBV4-3 and J usage is TRBJ1-2; D is undetermined. Material for sequencing was PBMCs. The CDR3 DNA reads TGCGCCAGCAGCCAAGACCTCCAACGGGGTTATGGCTACACCTTC. Amino acids: CASSQDLQRGYGYTF.